This T cell receptor (beta chain) derives from a study of cytomegalovirus exposure and HLA in healthy donors. With 60 Vbeta and 13 Jbeta primers, the PCR was carried out. Method: immunoSEQ multiplex PCR; TCRdb's copy keeps in-frame clones and lacks some. Among roughly 100,000 clones listed, under 85% were seen once. This CDR3 has 13 residues. Germline-derived CDR1 and CDR2 are MRHNA and SNTAGT. The V end lost 4 bases, the J end lost 5 bases, and 8 bases lay between the germline ends. The V call is TRBV6-4, the J call TRBJ2-2; the D gene is possibly TRBD2 (6 bases). This TCR came from a man aged 35 to 55 in good health and CMV-seronegative. Sequences were obtained from PBMCs. The CDR3 region has the DNA TGTGCCAGCAGTGTGGAGGGAACCGGGGAGCTGTTTTTT. Protein sequence: CASSVEGTGELFF.